This T cell receptor beta chain is drawn from a study of control samples from healthy donors and cancer patients. Trimming took 3 bases from V and 4 from J; bases not matched to a gene: 5. Per germline, CDR1 KGHSH and CDR2 LQKENI. The CDR3 consists of 15 residues. Method: immunoSEQ multiplex PCR; TCRdb's copy keeps in-frame clones and lacks some. The sample has around 250,000 clones; almost 85% are singletons. Sequencing was carried out using PBMCs. The origin of this receptor is a woman aged 60-75 years with lung cancer. The chain employs TRBV18 and TRBJ1-5, with 8 positions matching TRBD1. The CDR3 sequence: CASSPATGANQPQHF. Here the CDR3 DNA reads TGTGCCAGCTCACCGGCGACAGGGGCGAATCAGCCCCAGCATTTT. The variable domain in full, with the rest retrieved from reference TRBV18 and TRBJ1-5, is NAGVMQNPRHLVRRRGQEARLRCSPMKGHSHVYWYRQLPEEGLKFMVYLQKENIIDESGMPKERFSAEFPKEGPSILRIQQVVRGDSAAYFCASSPATGANQPQHFGDGTRLSIL.